These 31 T cell receptor beta chains share one sample of origin, sequenced in a study of T cell responses to AZD1222 COVID-19 vaccine. The table came from immunoSEQ multiplex PCR; TCRdb's copy has only in-frame clones and leaves some out. Here the sample spans fewer than 120,000 clones, more than 90% being singletons. This material consisted of peripheral blood, taken 28 days after the second AZD1222 dose. Every receptor here comes from an adult who received the AZD1222 COVID-19 vaccine.

This clone was observed once. V usage is TRBV7-2 and J usage is TRBJ1-1; D is uncertain. The length of the CDR3 is 13 residues. Trimming took off 5 bases at V and 1 base at J, with 8 bases between the two ends. Germline CDR1 reads SGHTA; CDR2 reads FQGNSA. This chain's CDR3 is CASSPRSNTEAFF. The CDR3 nucleotides are TGTGCCAGCAGCCCGCGATCGAACACTGAAGCTTTCTTT.

This rearrangement joins TRBV30 to TRBJ1-1; no clear D. Trimming cost V 4 bases and J 5 bases, with 14 bases left between them. CDR3 length: 13 amino acids. Germline V gene data show CDR1 as GTSNPN and CDR2 as SVGIG (reference sequence). CDR3 region: CAWKQGRWTEAFF. CDR3 DNA: TGTGCCTGGAAACAAGGGAGGTGGACTGAAGCTTTCTTT.

J is TRBJ1-5 and V is TRBV6-5; D not certain. Germline lookup yields CDR1 MNHEY and CDR2 SVGAGI. Trimming left V 6 bases short and J 5 bases short, with 5 bases between. The CDR3 loop spans 11 amino acids. The CDR3 DNA is TGTGCCAGCAGGGGTGATCAGCCCCAGCATTTT. It yields the protein CASRGDQPQHF.

The V and J genes are TRBV7-9 and TRBJ1-2; unclear D gene. The V end was cut by 2 bases, the J end by 4 bases, with 17 bases between. Germline-derived CDR1 and CDR2 are SEHNR and FQNEAQ (reference sequence). This CDR3 region has 16 residues. Written as DNA, the CDR3 is TGTGCCAGCAGCTTACCTTCACGGACGACCGGCTATGGCTACACCTTC. Its protein is CASSLPSRTTGYGYTF.

The chain recombines TRBV4-3 with TRBJ2-3, with 11 positions matching TRBD2. CDR3 size: 16 residues. V gave up 4 bases and J gave up 4 bases; unmatched junction bases: 7. Germline V gene lookup returns CDR1 LGHNA and CDR2 YSLEER. Written as DNA, the CDR3 is TGCGCCAGCAGCCGAGCACTAGCGGGGGCCGCAGATACGCAGTATTTT. This translates into CASSRALAGAADTQYF.

The J gene is TRBJ1-1, the V gene TRBV7-6; 9 nucleotides match TRBD1. V shed 5 bases and J 4 bases; nucleotides not matched to a gene: 14. The CDR3 is made up of 17 amino acids. The germline V gene encodes CDR1 SGHVS and CDR2 FNYEAQ. The CDR3, as DNA: TGTGCCAGCAGCGCCTCGGGACAGGGTGTTTTGGGCACTGAAGCTTTCTTT. It translates to CASSASGQGVLGTEAFF.

The chain recombines TRBV28 with TRBJ1-4, with TRBD1 matching 8 bases. Germline V lookup: CDR1 MDHEN, CDR2 SYDVKM. CDR3 size: 17 residues. J gave up 7 bases and V 1 base, and 11 bases lay outside the gene matches. CDR3 sequence (DNA): TGTGCCAGCAGTTTATTAGGGCAGGGGGCGTCGGTTGAAAAACTGTTTTTT. It codes for CASSLLGQGASVEKLFF.

The chain combines TRBV4-3 with TRBJ1-2; weak D call: TRBD1 (5 bases). The CDR3 consists of 16 residues. V lost 0 bases to trimming and J lost 4 bases, with 15 bases between them. The V gene's germline CDR1 is LGHNA and CDR2 YSLEER. For the CDR3, the DNA is TGCGCCAGCAGCCAAGATTACGATCAGGGTACCTATGGCTACACCTTC. Translation gives CASSQDYDQGTYGYTF.

CDR3 DNA sequence: TGCAGCGTTGTACAGGGGAATGAAAAACTGTTTTTT. This gives the protein CSVVQGNEKLFF. The chain couples TRBV29-1 to TRBJ1-4, with 7 bases that match TRBD1. V shed 4 bases and J 5 bases; nucleotides not matched to a gene: 1. The length of the CDR3 is 12 residues. Germline V lookup: CDR1 SQVTM, CDR2 ANQGSEA.

The chain uses TRBV13 and TRBJ1-3, with 11 bases that match TRBD1. V shed 3 bases and J 3 bases; nucleotides not matched to a gene: 7. CDR1 is PRHDT and CDR2 is FYEKMQ in the germline V gene (reference sequence). The CDR3 is 17 residues long. The CDR3 reads CASSFGQGAMSGNTIYF. CDR3 nucleotides: TGTGCCAGCAGCTTCGGACAGGGGGCAATGAGTGGAAACACCATATATTTT.

The V call is TRBV19, the J call TRBJ1-2; TRBD1 matches at 8 bases. From germline, CDR1 is LNHDA and CDR2 SQIVND (reference sequence). The V and J ends lost 3 bases and 2 bases, in that order; junction bases with no gene match: 2. This CDR3 spans 14 amino acids. The CDR3 DNA sequence: TGTGCCAGTAGTATTCGGGACAGGAACTATGGCTACACCTTC. Translating it yields CASSIRDRNYGYTF.

The V gene is TRBV5-1, the J gene TRBJ1-4; weak D call: TRBD1 (5 bases). The CDR3 totals 14 residues. Trimming took off 0 bases at V and 4 bases at J, with 7 bases between the two ends. Germline values: CDR1 SGHRS, CDR2 YFSETQ. CDR3 region: CASSLGRVNEKLFF. CDR3 coding DNA: TGCGCCAGCAGCTTGGGCAGGGTTAATGAAAAACTGTTTTTT.

V and J are TRBV15 and TRBJ2-3; 12 bases align to TRBD2. V gave up 8 bases and J gave up 1 base; unmatched junction bases: 7. The CDR3 consists of 16 residues. CDR1 and CDR2 from the germline V gene are LNHNV and YYDKDF (reference sequence). The CDR3, as DNA: TGTGCCACCTCTAGCGGGGGGGCACTCGGCACAGATACGCAGTATTTT. Translating it yields CATSSGGALGTDTQYF.

The chain has TRBV5-1 and TRBJ1-4; tentative D call: TRBD1 (5 bases). With 2 bases removed from V and 7 bases from J, the gap between germline ends came to 12 bases. Per germline, CDR1 SGHRS and CDR2 YFSETQ. The CDR3 totals 14 residues. This CDR3 is CASSFGAVGEKLFF. Here the CDR3 DNA reads TGCGCCAGCAGCTTCGGGGCTGTGGGTGAAAAACTGTTTTTT.

The chain recombines TRBV4-3 with TRBJ2-7; D may be TRBD2 (6 bases). V lost 0 bases, J lost 3 bases, and 12 bases lay in between. Germline V gene data show CDR1 as LGHNA and CDR2 as YSLEER. This CDR3 is built from 15 residues. The CDR3 here is CASSQDLGRYYEQYF. The CDR3 DNA reads as TGCGCCAGCAGCCAAGATCTGGGGAGGTACTACGAGCAGTACTTC.

The chain has TRBV7-2 and TRBJ2-5, with 9 bases fitting TRBD2. Trimming took 1 base from V and 6 from J; bases not matched to a gene: 6. Germline V lookup: CDR1 SGHTA, CDR2 FQGNSA. The CDR3 contains 15 residues. This CDR3 reads CASSLEAGGGQTQYF. In nucleotides, the CDR3 is TGTGCCAGCAGCTTAGAAGCGGGGGGCGGGCAGACCCAGTACTTC.

The chain combines TRBV11-1 with TRBJ2-1, with TRBD2 identical over 8 bases. The germline gives CDR1 SGHAT, CDR2 FQDESV (reference sequence). The CDR3 extends over 14 amino acids. V was pared by 6 bases and J by 9 bases, with 10 bases of the junction left unmatched. This CDR3 is CASRPNGGAGEQFF. In DNA form, the CDR3 reads TGTGCCAGCAGACCCAACGGGGGGGCCGGTGAGCAGTTCTTC.

As DNA, the CDR3 is TGTGCCAGCAGCCCCCTGGGGCTAGAGGGCAATGAGCAGTTCTTC. This encodes CASSPLGLEGNEQFF. The J gene is TRBJ2-1, the V gene TRBV9; D may be TRBD1 or TRBD2 (5 bases each). Deletions cut 4 bases from V and 6 bases from J, with 17 bases between. Germline CDR1 SGDLS, CDR2 YYNGEE. This CDR3 region has 15 residues.

The DNA for the CDR3 is TGCGCCAGCAGTGAGGGCCCGAGGCCTCGCTATGGCTACACCTTC. It translates to CASSEGPRPRYGYTF. The chain is built from TRBV10-1 and TRBJ1-2; D remains unclear. With 2 bases removed from V and 4 bases from J, the gap between germline ends came to 14 bases. Germline V CDR1 and CDR2: WNHNN, SYGVQD (reference sequence). This CDR3 is built from 15 residues.

In the case of this clone: Other DNA variants within this sample encode the same CDR3. V usage is TRBV6-5 and J usage is TRBJ2-2; unclear D gene. The CDR3 sequence is 14 residues long. The V end lost 0 bases, the J end lost 1 base, and 3 bases lay between the germline ends. CDR1 is MNHEY and CDR2 is SVGAGI in the germline V gene. The CDR3 bases are TGTGCCAGCAGTTACTCGGGGAACACCGGGGAGCTGTTTTTT. Translating it yields CASSYSGNTGELFF.

V usage is TRBV5-6 and J usage is TRBJ2-7; D could derive from TRBD1 or TRBD2 (5 bases each). The V gene lost 0 bases and the J gene lost 6 bases, with 7 bases spanning the gap. Germline loops: CDR1 SGHDT, CDR2 YYEEEE. This CDR3 spans 12 amino acids. The CDR3 DNA sequence: TGTGCCAGCAGCTTGGCTGGGGGCGAGCAGTACTTC. Encoded protein: CASSLAGGEQYF.

The rearrangement uses TRBV7-2 and TRBJ2-5; D ambiguous. V was clipped by 5 bases and J by 1 base, with 14 bases between them. Germline V gene data show CDR1 as SGHTA and CDR2 as FQGNSA. The CDR3 consists of 15 residues. CDR3 sequence reads: CASSRLSAIQETQYF. The CDR3 bases are TGTGCCAGCAGCCGCTTATCGGCGATCCAAGAGACCCAGTACTTC.

V usage is TRBV19 and J usage is TRBJ1-1, with TRBD1 matching 8 bases. V lost 4 bases and J lost 2; bases outside the gene matches: 9. The CDR3 sequence is 16 residues long. In germline, CDR1 is LNHDA, CDR2 SQIVND (reference sequence). DNA for the CDR3: TGTGCCAGTAGTACGGGAATGGGGACAGGAAACACTGAAGCTTTCTTT. This sequence encodes CASSTGMGTGNTEAFF.

The rearrangement joins TRBV6-5 to TRBJ2-3, with 9 positions matching TRBD2. Germline values: CDR1 MNHEY, CDR2 SVGAGI. Trimming took 7 bases from V and 5 from J; bases not matched to a gene: 10. This CDR3 spans 15 amino acids. CDR3 sequence: CASTPRRGGRDTQYF. CDR3 DNA sequence: TGTGCCAGCACCCCCCGGCGGGGGGGCAGAGATACGCAGTATTTT.

The chain uses TRBV29-1 and TRBJ1-1, with 8 nucleotides matching TRBD1. Germline V gene data show CDR1 as SQVTM and CDR2 as ANQGSEA. The CDR3 has 14 amino acids. V shed 4 bases, J shed 1 base, and the junction held 5 bases outside the gene matches. CDR3 coding DNA: TGCAGCGTTGCAGGGGGCGCGGGGAACACTGAAGCTTTCTTT. It is translated as CSVAGGAGNTEAFF.

This rearrangement joins TRBV5-1 to TRBJ2-5; 7 bases are a match to TRBD1. The ends lost 4 bases at V and 5 bases at J; junction bases unmatched: 11. The CDR3 spans 15 residues. The germline CDR1 and CDR2 sequences are SGHRS and YFSETQ. The DNA for the CDR3 is TGCGCCAGCAGCCCCCTCCTAGGGGGCGAGGAGACCCAGTACTTC. Its translation is CASSPLLGGEETQYF. Full variable domain (remainder filled in from reference TRBV5-1 and TRBJ2-5): KAGVTQTPRYLIKTRGQQVTLSCSPISGHRSVSWYQQTPGQGLQFLFEYFSETQRNKGNFPGRFSGRQFSNSRSEMNVSTLELGDSALYLCASSPLLGGEETQYFGPGTRLLVL.

The CDR3 sequence: CASSSGAPGEAFF. CDR3 in DNA: TGTGCCAGCAGCTCCGGTGCCCCCGGTGAAGCTTTCTTT. This chain uses TRBV7-8 with TRBJ1-1; D uncertain. CDR1 and CDR2 (germline): SGHVS, FQNEAQ. V lost 4 bases, J lost 7 bases, and 13 bases lay in between. There are 13 residues in the CDR3.

CDR3 protein: CASRGQGAYEQYF. In DNA, the CDR3 is TGTGCCAGTAGGGGACAGGGGGCCTACGAGCAGTACTTC. The chain employs TRBV19 and TRBJ2-7; 11 bases are a match to TRBD1. Germline loops: CDR1 LNHDA, CDR2 SQIVND (reference sequence). J gave up 2 bases and V 6 bases, and 0 bases lay outside the gene matches. CDR3 length: 13 amino acids.

This clone was counted a few times. This chain joins TRBV18 and TRBJ2-7; 7 nucleotides match TRBD1. With V trimmed by 4 bases and J by 7 bases, 10 bases remained unmatched. The length of the CDR3 is 14 residues. Germline V lookup: CDR1 KGHSH, CDR2 LQKENI. The CDR3 nucleotides read TGTGCCAGCTCACTTGCAGGGGGACGGGGAGAGCAGTACTTC. It specifies CASSLAGGRGEQYF. The full variable domain, in which reference TRBV18 and TRBJ2-7 provide the parts outside the CDR3, is NAGVMQNPRHLVRRRGQEARLRCSPMKGHSHVYWYRQLPEEGLKFMVYLQKENIIDESGMPKERFSAEFPKEGPSILRIQQVVRGDSAAYFCASSLAGGRGEQYFGPGTRLTVT.

In its sample, this clone was seen a few times. This sample includes further DNA sequences coding for the same CDR3. The chain uses TRBV14 and TRBJ1-3; no firm D call. Germline assignment: CDR1 SGHDN and CDR2 FVKESK. There are 14 residues in the CDR3. V was clipped by 2 bases and J by 3 bases, with 8 bases between them. CDR3 coding DNA: TGTGCCAGCAGCCAATCCCGTGGTGGAAACACCATATATTTT. It translates to CASSQSRGGNTIYF.

The genes are TRBV5-8 and TRBJ2-5, with 9 bases fitting TRBD1. This CDR3 is built from 15 residues. With 3 bases clipped from V and 5 bases from J, the junction kept 8 bases outside the gene matches. Germline V gene data show CDR1 as SGHTS and CDR2 as YDEGEE. The CDR3 spells CASSSPQGAGETQYF. The CDR3, as DNA: TGTGCCAGCAGCTCCCCACAGGGGGCCGGGGAGACCCAGTACTTC.